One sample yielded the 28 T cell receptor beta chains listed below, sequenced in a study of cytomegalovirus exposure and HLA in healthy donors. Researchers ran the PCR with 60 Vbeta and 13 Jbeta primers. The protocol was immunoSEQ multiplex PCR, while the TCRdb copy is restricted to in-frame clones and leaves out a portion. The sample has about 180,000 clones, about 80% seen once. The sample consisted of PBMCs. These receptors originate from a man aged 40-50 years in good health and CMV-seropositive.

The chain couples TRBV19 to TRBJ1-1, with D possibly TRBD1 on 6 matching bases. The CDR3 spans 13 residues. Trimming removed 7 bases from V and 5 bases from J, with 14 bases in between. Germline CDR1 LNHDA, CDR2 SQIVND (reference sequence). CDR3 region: CASNKGVGTEAFF. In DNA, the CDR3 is TGTGCCAGTAATAAGGGGGTAGGGACTGAAGCTTTCTTT. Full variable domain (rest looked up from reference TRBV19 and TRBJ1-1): DGGITQSPKYLFRKEGQNVTLSCEQNLNHDAMYWYRQDPGQGLRLIYYSQIVNDFQKGDIAEGYSVSREKKESFPLTVTSAQKNPTAFYLCASNKGVGTEAFFGQGTRLTVV.

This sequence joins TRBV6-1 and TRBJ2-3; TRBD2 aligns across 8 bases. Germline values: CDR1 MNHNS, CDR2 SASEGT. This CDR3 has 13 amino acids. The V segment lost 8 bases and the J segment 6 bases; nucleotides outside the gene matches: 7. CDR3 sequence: CASRGLVRDTQYF. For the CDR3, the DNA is TGTGCCAGCCGGGGACTAGTGAGGGATACGCAGTATTTT.

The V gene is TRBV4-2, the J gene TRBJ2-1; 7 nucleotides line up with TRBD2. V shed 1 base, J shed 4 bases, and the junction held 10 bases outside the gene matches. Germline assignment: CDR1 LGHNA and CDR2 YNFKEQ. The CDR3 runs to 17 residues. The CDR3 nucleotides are TGTGCCAGCAGCCAAGCAAGCAGGCTAGCGGAATACAATGAGCAGTTCTTC. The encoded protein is CASSQASRLAEYNEQFF.

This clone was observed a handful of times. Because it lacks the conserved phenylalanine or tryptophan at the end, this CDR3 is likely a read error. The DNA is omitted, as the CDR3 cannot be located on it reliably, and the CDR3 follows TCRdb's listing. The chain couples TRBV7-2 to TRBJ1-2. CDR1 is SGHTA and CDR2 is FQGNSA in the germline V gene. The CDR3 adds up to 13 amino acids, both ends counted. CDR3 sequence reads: CASSSSSEAGFGI.

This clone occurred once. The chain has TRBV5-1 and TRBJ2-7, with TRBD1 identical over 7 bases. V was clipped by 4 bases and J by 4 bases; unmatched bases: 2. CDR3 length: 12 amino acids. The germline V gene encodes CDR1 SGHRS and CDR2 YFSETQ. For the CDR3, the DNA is TGCGCCAGCAGCATGACAGGGTACGAGCAGTACTTC. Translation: CASSMTGYEQYF. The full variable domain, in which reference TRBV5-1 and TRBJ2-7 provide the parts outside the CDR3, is KAGVTQTPRYLIKTRGQQVTLSCSPISGHRSVSWYQQTPGQGLQFLFEYFSETQRNKGNFPGRFSGRQFSNSRSEMNVSTLELGDSALYLCASSMTGYEQYFGPGTRLTVT.

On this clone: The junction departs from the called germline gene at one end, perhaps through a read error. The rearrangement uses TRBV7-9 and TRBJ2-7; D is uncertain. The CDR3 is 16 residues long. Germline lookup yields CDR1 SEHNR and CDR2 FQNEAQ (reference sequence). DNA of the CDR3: TGTTCCAGCAGCCCTCTCGGAGACGGTAGCTCCTACGAGCAGTACTTC. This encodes CSSSPLGDGSSYEQYF.

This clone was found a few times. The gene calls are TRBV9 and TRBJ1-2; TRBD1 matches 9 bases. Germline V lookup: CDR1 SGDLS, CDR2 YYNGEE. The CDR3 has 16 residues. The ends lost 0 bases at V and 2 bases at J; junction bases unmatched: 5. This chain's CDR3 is CASSVVGTGPNYGYTF. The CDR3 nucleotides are TGTGCCAGCAGCGTAGTGGGGACAGGGCCAAACTATGGCTACACCTTC.

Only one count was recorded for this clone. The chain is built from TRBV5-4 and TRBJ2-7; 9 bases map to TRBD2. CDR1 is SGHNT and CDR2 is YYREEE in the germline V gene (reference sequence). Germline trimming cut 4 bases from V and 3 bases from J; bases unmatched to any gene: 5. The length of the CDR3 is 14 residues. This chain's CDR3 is CASSPGLAIYEQYF. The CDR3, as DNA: TGTGCCAGCAGCCCGGGACTAGCAATCTACGAGCAGTACTTC.

The CDR3 here is CASSPLSTQETQYF. The CDR3 DNA reads TGTGCCAGCTCACCACTGAGTACCCAAGAGACCCAGTACTTC. The genes are TRBV18 and TRBJ2-5; no clear D. Trimming shortened V by 1 base and J by 1 base, and 7 bases separated the two germline ends. From germline, CDR1 is KGHSH and CDR2 LQKENI. The CDR3 sequence is 14 residues long.

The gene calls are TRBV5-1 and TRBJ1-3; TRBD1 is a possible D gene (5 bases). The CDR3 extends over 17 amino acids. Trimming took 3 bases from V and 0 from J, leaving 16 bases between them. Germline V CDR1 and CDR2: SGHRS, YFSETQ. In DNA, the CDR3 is TGCGCCAGCAGCTCCCAATACGGGACTTCCTCTGGAAACACCATATATTTT. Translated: CASSSQYGTSSGNTIYF.

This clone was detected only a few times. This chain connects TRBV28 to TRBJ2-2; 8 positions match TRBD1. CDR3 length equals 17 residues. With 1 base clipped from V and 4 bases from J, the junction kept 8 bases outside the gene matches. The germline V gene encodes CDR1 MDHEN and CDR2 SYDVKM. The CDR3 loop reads CASSLFWTGITTGELFF. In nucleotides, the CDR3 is TGTGCCAGCAGTTTATTTTGGACAGGGATTACCACCGGGGAGCTGTTTTTT.

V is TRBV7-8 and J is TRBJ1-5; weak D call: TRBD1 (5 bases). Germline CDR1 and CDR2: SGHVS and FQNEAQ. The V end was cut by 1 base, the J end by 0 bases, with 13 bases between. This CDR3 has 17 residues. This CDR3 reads CASSLGIDSYSNQPQHF. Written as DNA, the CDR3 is TGTGCCAGCAGCTTAGGGATCGACAGCTATAGCAATCAGCCCCAGCATTTT.

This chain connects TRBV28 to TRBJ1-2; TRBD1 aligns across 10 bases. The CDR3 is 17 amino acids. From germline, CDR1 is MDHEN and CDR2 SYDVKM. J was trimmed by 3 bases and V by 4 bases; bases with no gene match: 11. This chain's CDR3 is CASSSSSGTGDYYGYTF. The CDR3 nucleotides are TGTGCCAGCAGTTCATCATCCGGGACAGGGGACTACTATGGCTACACCTTC.

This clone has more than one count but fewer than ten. The CDR3 sequence is CASGSDTGTNNQPQHF. The CDR3 DNA reads TGTGCTAGTGGGAGCGACACCGGGACAAATAATCAGCCCCAGCATTTT. The rearrangement joins TRBV12-5 to TRBJ1-5, with a weak D call TRBD1 (6 bases). This CDR3 region has 16 residues. Per germline, CDR1 LGHNT and CDR2 FRNRAP. V was clipped by 6 bases and J by 4 bases, with 19 bases between them.

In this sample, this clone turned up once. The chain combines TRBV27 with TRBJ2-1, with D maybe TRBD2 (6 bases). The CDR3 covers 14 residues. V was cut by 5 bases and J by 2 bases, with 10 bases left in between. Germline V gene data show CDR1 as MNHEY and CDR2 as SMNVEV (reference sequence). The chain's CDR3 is CASSAGRTYNEQFF. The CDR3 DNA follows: TGTGCCAGCAGTGCGGGACGCACCTACAATGAGCAGTTCTTC.

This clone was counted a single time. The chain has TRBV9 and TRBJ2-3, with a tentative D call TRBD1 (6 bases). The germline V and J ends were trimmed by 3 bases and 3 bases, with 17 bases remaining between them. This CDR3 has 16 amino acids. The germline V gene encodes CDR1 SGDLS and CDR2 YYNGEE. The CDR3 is CASSGNRDIPTDTQYF. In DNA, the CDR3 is TGTGCCAGCAGCGGAAACCGGGACATTCCAACAGATACGCAGTATTTT.

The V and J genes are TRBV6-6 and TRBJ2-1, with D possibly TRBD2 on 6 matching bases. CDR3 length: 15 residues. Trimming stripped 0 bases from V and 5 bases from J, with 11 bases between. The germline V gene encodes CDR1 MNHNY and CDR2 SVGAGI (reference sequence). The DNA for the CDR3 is TGTGCCAGCAGTTACTCGGGAGGCATAGACAATGAGCAGTTCTTC. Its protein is CASSYSGGIDNEQFF.

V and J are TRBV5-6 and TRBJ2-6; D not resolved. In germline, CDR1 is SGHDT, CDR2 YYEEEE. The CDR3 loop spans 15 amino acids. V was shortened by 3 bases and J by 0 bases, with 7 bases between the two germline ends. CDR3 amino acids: CASSSPSSGANVLTF. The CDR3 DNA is TGTGCCAGCAGCTCCCCCTCCTCTGGGGCCAACGTCCTGACTTTC.

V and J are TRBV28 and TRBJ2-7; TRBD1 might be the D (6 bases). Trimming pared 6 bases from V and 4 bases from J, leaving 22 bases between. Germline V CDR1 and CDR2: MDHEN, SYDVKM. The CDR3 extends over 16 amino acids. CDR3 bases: TGTGCCAGCAGCCCAGCGTCAGGGACATCTATTTACGAGCAGTACTTC. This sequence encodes CASSPASGTSIYEQYF.

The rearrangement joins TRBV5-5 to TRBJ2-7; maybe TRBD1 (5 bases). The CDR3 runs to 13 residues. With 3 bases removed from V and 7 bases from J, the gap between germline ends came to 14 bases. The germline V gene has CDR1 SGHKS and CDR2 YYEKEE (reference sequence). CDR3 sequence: CASSSRPKGEQYF. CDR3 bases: TGTGCCAGCAGCTCCCGACCAAAGGGGGAGCAGTACTTC.

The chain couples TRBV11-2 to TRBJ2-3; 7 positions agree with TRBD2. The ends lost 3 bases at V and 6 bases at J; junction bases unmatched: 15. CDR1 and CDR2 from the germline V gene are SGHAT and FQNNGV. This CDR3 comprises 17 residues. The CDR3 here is CASSFGGGPQGIDTQYF. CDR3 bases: TGTGCCAGCAGCTTCGGGGGAGGGCCTCAGGGTATTGATACGCAGTATTTT.

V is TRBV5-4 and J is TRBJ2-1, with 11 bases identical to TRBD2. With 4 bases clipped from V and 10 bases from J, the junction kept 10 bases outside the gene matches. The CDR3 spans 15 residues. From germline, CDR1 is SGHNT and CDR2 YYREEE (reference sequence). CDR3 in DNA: TGTGCCAGCAGCCACCCAGGGACTAGCGGAAGAGAGCAGTTCTTC. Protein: CASSHPGTSGREQFF.

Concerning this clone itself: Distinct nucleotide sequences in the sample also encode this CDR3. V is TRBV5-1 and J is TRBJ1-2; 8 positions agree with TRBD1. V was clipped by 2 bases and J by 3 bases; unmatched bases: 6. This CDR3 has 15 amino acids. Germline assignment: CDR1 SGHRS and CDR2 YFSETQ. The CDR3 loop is CASSLGQGLYYGYTF. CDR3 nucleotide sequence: TGCGCCAGCAGCTTAGGACAGGGCCTTTACTATGGCTACACCTTC.

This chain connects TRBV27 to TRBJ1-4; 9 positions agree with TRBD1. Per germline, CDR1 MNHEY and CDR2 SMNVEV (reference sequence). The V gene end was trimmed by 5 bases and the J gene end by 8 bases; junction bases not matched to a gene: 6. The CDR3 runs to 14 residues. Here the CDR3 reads CASSGGQGVEKLFF. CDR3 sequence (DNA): TGTGCCAGCAGTGGGGGACAGGGAGTAGAAAAACTGTTTTTT.

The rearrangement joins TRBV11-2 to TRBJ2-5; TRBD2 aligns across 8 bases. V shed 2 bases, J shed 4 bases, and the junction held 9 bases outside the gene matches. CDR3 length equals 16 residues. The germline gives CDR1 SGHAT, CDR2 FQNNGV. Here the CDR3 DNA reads TGTGCCAGCAGCTTAAGAACGGGAGGGCAGCTAGAGACCCAGTACTTC. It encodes CASSLRTGGQLETQYF.

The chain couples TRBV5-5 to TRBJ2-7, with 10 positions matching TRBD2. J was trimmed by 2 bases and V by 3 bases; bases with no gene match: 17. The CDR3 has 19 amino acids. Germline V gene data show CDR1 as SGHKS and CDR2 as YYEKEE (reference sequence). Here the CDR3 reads CASSWGTGPGLAATYEQYF. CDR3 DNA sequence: TGTGCCAGCAGCTGGGGGACAGGCCCCGGACTAGCGGCAACCTACGAGCAGTACTTC.

Here the CDR3 DNA reads TGTGCCAGCGGAAGACAGGGCGGTAACACCGGGGAGCTGTTTTTT. This encodes CASGRQGGNTGELFF. The chain has TRBV6-6 and TRBJ2-2, with TRBD1 matching over 7 bases. V was clipped by 8 bases and J by 2 bases; unmatched bases: 8. Germline V gene data show CDR1 as MNHNY and CDR2 as SVGAGI (reference sequence). The CDR3 is 15 amino acids.

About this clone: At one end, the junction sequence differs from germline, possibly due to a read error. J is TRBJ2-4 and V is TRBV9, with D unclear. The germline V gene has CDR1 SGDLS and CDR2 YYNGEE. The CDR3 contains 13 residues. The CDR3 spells CASSVGPGNSQYF. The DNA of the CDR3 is TGTGCCAGCAGCGTAGGACCTGGAAACAGTCAGTACTTC.